This TCR beta chain was identified in a study of blood T cell repertoires in COVID-19. The data were produced by immunoSEQ multiplex PCR, yet TCRdb's version contains in-frame clones alone and is incomplete. The sample carries hundreds of thousands of clones, roughly 85% recorded once. Germline CDR1 MGHRA, CDR2 YSYEKL. J gave up 0 bases and V 2 bases, and 10 bases lay outside the gene matches. This CDR3 has 17 residues. This clone is a singleton in its sample. This clonotype originated in a woman younger than 30 with acute COVID-19. This chain links TRBV4-1 with TRBJ2-7; TRBD1 matches 7 bases. The sequencing sample was made of PBMCs or T cells enriched from blood (not recorded which). The CDR3 DNA reads TGCGCCAGCAGCCAAAGGGTCCCGGGACAGAACTCCTACGAGCAGTACTTC. Its protein is CASSQRVPGQNSYEQYF.